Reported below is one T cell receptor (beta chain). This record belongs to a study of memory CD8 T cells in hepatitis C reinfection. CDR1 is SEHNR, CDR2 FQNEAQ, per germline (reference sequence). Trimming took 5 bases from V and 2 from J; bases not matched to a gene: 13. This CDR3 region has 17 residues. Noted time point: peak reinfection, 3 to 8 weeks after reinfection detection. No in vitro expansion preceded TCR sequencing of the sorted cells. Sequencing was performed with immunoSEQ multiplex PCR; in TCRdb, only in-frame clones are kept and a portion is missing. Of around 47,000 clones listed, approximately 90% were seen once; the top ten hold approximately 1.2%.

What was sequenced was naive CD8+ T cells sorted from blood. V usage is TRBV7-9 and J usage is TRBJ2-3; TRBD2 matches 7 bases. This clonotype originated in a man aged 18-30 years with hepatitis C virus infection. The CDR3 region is CASSADPGTTNTDTQYF. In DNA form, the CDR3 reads TGTGCCAGCAGCGCCGACCCCGGGACTACCAACACAGATACGCAGTATTTT.